Reported below is one T cell receptor beta chain. No antigen is known for it. TCRdb reanalysed the reads using MiXCR and keeps one entry per CDR3 protein. This table has some 920,000 distinct CDR3 sequences, 25% to 40% appearing once. V lost 5 bases and J 0 bases, leaving 13 bases between the germline ends. CDR1 is PRHDT and CDR2 is FYEKMQ in the germline V gene (reference sequence). The CDR3 contains 15 residues. This record belongs to a study of T cell repertoires in cytomegalovirus infection. Study background: Recently identified HLA-C-restricted CMV epitopes were among the peptides used.

The sequence was collected from a human donor in good health (CMV status not recorded). Some clones in this sample may be carry-over from other donors' samples. The rearrangement links TRBV13 to TRBJ1-1; D perhaps matches TRBD1 (5 bases). The specimen was cultured CD8+ T cells from PBMCs, collected from culture after CMV antigen stimulation. CDR3 protein: CASSLTGHLNTEAFF. The CDR3 DNA reads as TGTGCCAGCAGCCTCACCGGACACTTGAACACTGAAGCTTTCTTT.